This entry lists 7 T cell receptor beta chains sequenced from one sample in a study of cytomegalovirus exposure and HLA in healthy donors. Primers included in the PCR were 60 Vbeta and 13 Jbeta primers. Sequencing was performed with immunoSEQ multiplex PCR; in TCRdb, only in-frame clones are kept and a portion is missing. Altogether under 90,000 clones are present, 75% being singletons, with the ten largest covering approximately 2.1%. What was sequenced was PBMCs. Source of these receptors: a man aged 40-50 years in good health and CMV-seronegative.

V is TRBV11-2 and J is TRBJ1-2, with D possibly TRBD1 on 5 matching bases. The CDR3 is 15 residues long. V lost 1 base and J 5 bases, leaving 14 bases between the germline ends. Per germline, CDR1 SGHAT and CDR2 FQNNGV. CDR3: CASSLGAGTGYGYTF. DNA of the CDR3: TGTGCCAGCAGCTTAGGGGCAGGGACTGGATATGGCTACACCTTC.

This rearrangement joins TRBV7-2 to TRBJ1-4; 8 bases align to TRBD1. The CDR3 length is 15 residues. Germline V CDR1 and CDR2: SGHTA, FQGNSA. V shed 5 bases and J 8 bases; nucleotides not matched to a gene: 10. CDR3 sequence (DNA): TGTGCCAGCAGCAAGAGACAGGGGCCGGAAGAAAAACTGTTTTTT. This codes for CASSKRQGPEEKLFF.

This sequence joins TRBV7-9 and TRBJ2-1, with 11 bases aligning to TRBD2. The CDR3 sequence is 17 residues long. Germline V lookup: CDR1 SEHNR, CDR2 FQNEAQ (reference sequence). V lost 3 bases, J lost 9 bases, and 13 bases stayed unmatched. The CDR3 loop reads CASSFPSGGPLNGEQFF. DNA of the CDR3: TGTGCCAGCAGCTTCCCTAGCGGGGGGCCTTTGAACGGTGAGCAGTTCTTC.

V usage is TRBV18 and J usage is TRBJ1-3; the match to TRBD1 covers 7 bases. The CDR3 covers 14 residues. Per the germline V gene, CDR1 is KGHSH and CDR2 is LQKENI. Trimming took 5 bases from V and 1 from J; bases not matched to a gene: 2. The CDR3 here is CASSGTVSGNTIYF. The DNA of the CDR3 is TGTGCCAGCTCAGGGACAGTTTCTGGAAACACCATATATTTT.

This rearrangement joins TRBV15 to TRBJ1-3, with 7 bases matching TRBD1. CDR1 and CDR2 from the germline V gene are LNHNV and YYDKDF (reference sequence). With 3 bases clipped from V and 0 bases from J, the junction kept 8 bases outside the gene matches. The CDR3 sequence is 17 residues long. The CDR3 protein is CATSRGQKLYSGNTIYF. The DNA of the CDR3 is TGTGCCACCAGCAGGGGACAGAAGCTATACTCTGGAAACACCATATATTTT.

CDR3 coding DNA: TGCGCCAGCTCGGACAGTTACAATGAGCAGTTCTTC. Translation gives CASSDSYNEQFF. The J gene is TRBJ2-1, the V gene TRBV5-1; tentative D call: TRBD1 (6 bases). This CDR3 spans 12 amino acids. V lost 7 bases, J lost 4 bases, and 9 bases lay in between. Germline assignment: CDR1 SGHRS and CDR2 YFSETQ.

To note about this clone: Its ends do not fully match the called genes, so a read error is possible. The V call is TRBV7-7, the J call TRBJ2-7; D not certain. This CDR3 has 14 residues. Germline-derived CDR1 and CDR2 are SSHAT and FNYEAQ (reference sequence). CDR3 DNA: TGTGCTAGCAGCCAAAACACAGTATCCTACGAGCAGTACTTC. Translated: CASSQNTVSYEQYF.